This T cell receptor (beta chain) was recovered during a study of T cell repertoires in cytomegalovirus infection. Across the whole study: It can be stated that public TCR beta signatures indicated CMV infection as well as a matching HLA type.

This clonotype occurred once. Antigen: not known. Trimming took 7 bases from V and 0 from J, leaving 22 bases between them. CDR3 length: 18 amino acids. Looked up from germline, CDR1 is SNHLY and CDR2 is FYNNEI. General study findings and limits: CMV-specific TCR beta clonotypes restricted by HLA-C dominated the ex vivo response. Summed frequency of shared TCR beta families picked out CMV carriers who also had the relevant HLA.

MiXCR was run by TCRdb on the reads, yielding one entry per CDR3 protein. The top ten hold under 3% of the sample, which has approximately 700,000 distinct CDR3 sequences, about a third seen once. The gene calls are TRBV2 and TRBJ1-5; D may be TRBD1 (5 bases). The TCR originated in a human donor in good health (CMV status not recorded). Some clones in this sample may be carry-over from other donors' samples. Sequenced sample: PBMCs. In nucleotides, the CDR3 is TGTGCCAGCAAGAAGGAGGGGACTTCACGGTATAGCAATCAGCCCCAGCATTTT. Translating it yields CASKKEGTSRYSNQPQHF.